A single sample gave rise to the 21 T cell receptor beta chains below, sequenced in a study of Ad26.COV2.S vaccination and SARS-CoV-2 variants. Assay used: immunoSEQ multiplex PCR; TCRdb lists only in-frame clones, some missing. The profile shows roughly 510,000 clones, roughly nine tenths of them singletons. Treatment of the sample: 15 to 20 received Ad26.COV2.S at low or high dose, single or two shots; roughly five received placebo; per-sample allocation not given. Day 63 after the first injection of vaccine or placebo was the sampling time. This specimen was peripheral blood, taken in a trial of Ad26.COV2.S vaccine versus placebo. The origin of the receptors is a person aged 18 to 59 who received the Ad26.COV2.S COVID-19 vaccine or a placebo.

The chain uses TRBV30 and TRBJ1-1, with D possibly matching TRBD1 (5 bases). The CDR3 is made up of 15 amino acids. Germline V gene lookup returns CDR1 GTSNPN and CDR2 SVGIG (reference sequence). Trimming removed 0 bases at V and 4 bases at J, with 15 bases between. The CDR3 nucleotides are TGTGCCTGGAGTGTAAGGGCCCCGGGGGGCACTGAAGCTTTCTTT. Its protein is CAWSVRAPGGTEAFF.

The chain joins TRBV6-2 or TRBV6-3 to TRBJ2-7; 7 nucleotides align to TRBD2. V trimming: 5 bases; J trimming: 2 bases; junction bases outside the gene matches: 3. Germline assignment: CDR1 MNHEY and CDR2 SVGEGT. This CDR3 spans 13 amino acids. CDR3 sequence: CASSRAGTYEQYF. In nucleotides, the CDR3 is TGTGCCAGCAGTAGAGCGGGGACCTACGAGCAGTACTTC.

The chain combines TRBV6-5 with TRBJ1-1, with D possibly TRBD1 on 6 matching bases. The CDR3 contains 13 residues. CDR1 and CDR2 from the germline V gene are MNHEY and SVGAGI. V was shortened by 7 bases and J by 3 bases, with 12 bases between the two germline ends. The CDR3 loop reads CASNGGRYTEAFF. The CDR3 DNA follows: TGTGCCAGCAACGGGGGCAGGTACACTGAAGCTTTCTTT.

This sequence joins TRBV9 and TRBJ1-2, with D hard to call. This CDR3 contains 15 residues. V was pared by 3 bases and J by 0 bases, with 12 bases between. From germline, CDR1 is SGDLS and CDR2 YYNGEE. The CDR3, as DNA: TGTGCCAGCAGCGAGGCAGATAACCCTAACTATGGCTACACCTTC. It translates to CASSEADNPNYGYTF.

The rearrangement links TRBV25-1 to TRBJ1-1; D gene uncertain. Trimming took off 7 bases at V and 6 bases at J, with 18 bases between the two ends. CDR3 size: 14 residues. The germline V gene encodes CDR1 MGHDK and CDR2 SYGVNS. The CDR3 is CASKGSGFLAEAFF. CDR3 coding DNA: TGTGCCAGCAAGGGATCGGGGTTTTTGGCTGAAGCTTTCTTT.

CDR3 sequence reads: CASSLGQQKAEAFF. CDR3 nucleotides: TGCGCCAGCAGCCTCGGACAGCAGAAGGCTGAAGCTTTCTTT. The chain carries TRBV5-1 and TRBJ1-1; D might be TRBD1 (6 bases). This CDR3 is 14 amino acids long. Trimming removed 4 bases from V and 6 bases from J, with 16 bases in between. CDR1 and CDR2 (germline): SGHRS, YFSETQ.

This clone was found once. DNA of the CDR3: TGTGCCAGCAGCTTTGCCAGGGATAATTCACCCCTCCACTTT. As protein: CASSFARDNSPLHF. The rearrangement uses TRBV7-8 and TRBJ1-6; a weak D match, TRBD1 (5 bases). The germline gives CDR1 SGHVS, CDR2 FQNEAQ. With 3 bases removed from V and 5 bases from J, the gap between germline ends came to 8 bases. The CDR3 covers 14 residues. Supplemented by reference TRBV7-8 and TRBJ1-6, the full variable domain reads GAGVSQSPRYKVAKRGQDVALRCDPISGHVSLFWYQQALGQGPEFLTYFQNEAQLDKSGLPSDRFFAERPEGSVSTLKIQRTQQEDSAVYLCASSFARDNSPLHFGNGTRLTVT.

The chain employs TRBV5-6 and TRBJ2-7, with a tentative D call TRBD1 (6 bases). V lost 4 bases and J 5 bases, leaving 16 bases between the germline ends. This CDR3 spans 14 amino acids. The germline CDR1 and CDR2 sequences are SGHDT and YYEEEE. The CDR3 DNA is TGTGCCAGCAGCATAGGACAGAAAACCCACGAGCAGTACTTC. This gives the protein CASSIGQKTHEQYF.

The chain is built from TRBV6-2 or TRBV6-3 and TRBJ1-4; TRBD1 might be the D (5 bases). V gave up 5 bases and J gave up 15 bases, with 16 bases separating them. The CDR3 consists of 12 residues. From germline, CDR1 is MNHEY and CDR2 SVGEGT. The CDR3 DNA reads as TGTGCCAGCAGTACCGGGGGATGGTCCATGTTTTTT. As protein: CASSTGGWSMFF.

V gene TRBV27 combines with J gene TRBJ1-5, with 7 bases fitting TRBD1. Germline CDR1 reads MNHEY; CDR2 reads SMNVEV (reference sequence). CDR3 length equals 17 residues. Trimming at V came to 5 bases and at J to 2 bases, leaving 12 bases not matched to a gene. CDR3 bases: TGTGCCAGCAGTCCCCAGGGGGGGCAGGCCGGCAATCAGCCCCAGCATTTT. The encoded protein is CASSPQGGQAGNQPQHF.

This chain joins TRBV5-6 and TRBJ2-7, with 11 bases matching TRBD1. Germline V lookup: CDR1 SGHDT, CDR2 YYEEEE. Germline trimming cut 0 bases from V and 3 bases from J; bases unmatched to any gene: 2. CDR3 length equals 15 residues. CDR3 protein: CASSLAGTGGYEQYF. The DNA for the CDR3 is TGTGCCAGCAGCTTGGCCGGGACAGGGGGCTACGAGCAGTACTTC.

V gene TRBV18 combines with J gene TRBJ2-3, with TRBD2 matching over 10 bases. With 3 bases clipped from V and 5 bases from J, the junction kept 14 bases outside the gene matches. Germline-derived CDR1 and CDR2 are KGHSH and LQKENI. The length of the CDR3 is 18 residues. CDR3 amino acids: CASSPLRPLAGERDTQYF. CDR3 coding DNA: TGTGCCAGCTCACCCCTCCGGCCTCTAGCGGGAGAACGAGATACGCAGTATTTT.

In nucleotides, the CDR3 is TGTGCCAGCAGTCCCCCTGCCATCAATGAGCAGTTCTTC. Its translation is CASSPPAINEQFF. J is TRBJ2-1 and V is TRBV7-2; D ambiguous. Trimming removed 6 bases at V and 6 bases at J, with 12 bases between. Germline CDR1 SGHTA, CDR2 FQGNSA. The CDR3 length is 13 residues.

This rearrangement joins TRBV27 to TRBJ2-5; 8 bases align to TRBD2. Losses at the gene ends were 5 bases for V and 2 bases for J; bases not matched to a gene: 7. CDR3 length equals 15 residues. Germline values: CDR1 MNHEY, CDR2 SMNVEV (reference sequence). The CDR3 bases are TGTGCCAGCAGTCCATTAGCGGGAAGGCAAGAGACCCAGTACTTC. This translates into CASSPLAGRQETQYF.

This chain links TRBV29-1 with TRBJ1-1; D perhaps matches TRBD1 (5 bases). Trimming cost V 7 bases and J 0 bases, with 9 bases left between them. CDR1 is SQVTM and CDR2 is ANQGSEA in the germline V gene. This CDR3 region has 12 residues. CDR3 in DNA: TGCAGCGGGGGGAGGCTGAACACTGAAGCTTTCTTT. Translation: CSGGRLNTEAFF.

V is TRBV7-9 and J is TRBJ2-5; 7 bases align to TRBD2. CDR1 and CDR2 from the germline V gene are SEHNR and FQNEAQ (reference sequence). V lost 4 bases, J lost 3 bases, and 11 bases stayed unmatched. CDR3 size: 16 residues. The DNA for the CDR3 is TGTGCCAGCAGCTCTTTACGGCGGGGGTCTAAAGAGACCCAGTACTTC. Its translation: CASSSLRRGSKETQYF.

The CDR3 reads CATEEPNRGAYEQYF. The CDR3 region has the DNA TGTGCCACGGAAGAGCCTAATAGGGGGGCGTACGAGCAGTACTTC. J is TRBJ2-7 and V is TRBV5-4; tentatively, D is TRBD1 or TRBD2 (6 bases each). The CDR3 contains 15 residues. V lost 9 bases and J lost 4, with 23 bases in between. Germline V CDR1 and CDR2: SGHNT, YYREEE (reference sequence).

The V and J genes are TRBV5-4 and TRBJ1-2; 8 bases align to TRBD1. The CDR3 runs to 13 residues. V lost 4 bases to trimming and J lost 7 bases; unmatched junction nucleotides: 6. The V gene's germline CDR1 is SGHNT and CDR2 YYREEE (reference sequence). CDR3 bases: TGTGCCAGCAGCACGGACAGGGCCCGTGGCTACACCTTC. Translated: CASSTDRARGYTF. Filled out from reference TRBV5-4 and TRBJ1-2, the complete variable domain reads ETGVTQSPTHLIKTRGQQVTLRCSSQSGHNTVSWYQQALGQGPQFIFQYYREEENGRGNFPPRFSGLQFPNYSSELNVNALELDDSALYLCASSTDRARGYTFGSGTRLTVV.

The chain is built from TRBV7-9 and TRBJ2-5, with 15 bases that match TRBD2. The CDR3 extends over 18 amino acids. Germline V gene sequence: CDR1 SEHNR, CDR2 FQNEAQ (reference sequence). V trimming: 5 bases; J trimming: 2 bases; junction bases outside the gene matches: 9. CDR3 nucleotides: TGTGCCAGCAGCCCGCAGCGCGGGACTAGCGGGAGGCAAGAGACCCAGTACTTC. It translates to CASSPQRGTSGRQETQYF.

The CDR3 coding sequence is TGTGCCAGCAGGCAAACAGGGACTGAAAAACTGTTTTTT. This translates into CASRQTGTEKLFF. V and J are TRBV14 and TRBJ1-4; D is possibly TRBD1 (6 bases). CDR1 SGHDN and CDR2 FVKESK come from the germline V gene. The CDR3 is made up of 13 amino acids. The V end was cut by 6 bases, the J end by 7 bases, with 12 bases between.

The CDR3 nucleotides read TGTGCCAGCAGTGAGAGACTAGCGGGGCTTGGCACAGATACGCAGTATTTT. The encoded protein is CASSERLAGLGTDTQYF. The chain recombines TRBV7-2 with TRBJ2-3; 11 bases are shared with TRBD2. Germline values: CDR1 SGHTA, CDR2 FQGNSA. V gave up 6 bases and J gave up 1 base; unmatched junction bases: 9. This CDR3 contains 17 residues. The whole variable domain, remainder taken from reference TRBV7-2 and TRBJ2-3, is GAGVSQSPSNKVTEKGKDVELRCDPISGHTALYWYRQSLGQGLEFLIYFQGNSAPDKSGLPSDRFSAERTGGSVSTLTIQRTQQEDSAVYLCASSERLAGLGTDTQYFGPGTRLTVL.